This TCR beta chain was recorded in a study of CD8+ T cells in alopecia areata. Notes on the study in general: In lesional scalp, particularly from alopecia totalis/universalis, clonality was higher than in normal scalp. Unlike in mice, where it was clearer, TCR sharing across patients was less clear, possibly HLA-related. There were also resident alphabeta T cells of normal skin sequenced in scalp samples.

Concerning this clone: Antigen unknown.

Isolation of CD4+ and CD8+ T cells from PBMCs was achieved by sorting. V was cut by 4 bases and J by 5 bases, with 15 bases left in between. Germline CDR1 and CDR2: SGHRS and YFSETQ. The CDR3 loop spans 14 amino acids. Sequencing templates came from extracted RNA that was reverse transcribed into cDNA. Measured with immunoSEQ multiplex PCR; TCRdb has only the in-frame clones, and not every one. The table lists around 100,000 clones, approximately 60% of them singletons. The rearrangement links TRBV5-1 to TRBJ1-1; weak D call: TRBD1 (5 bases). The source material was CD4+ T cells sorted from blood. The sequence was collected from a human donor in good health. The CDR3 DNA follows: TGCGCCAGCAGCCCTGGGACTGTGGGGACTGAAGCTTTCTTT. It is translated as CASSPGTVGTEAFF.